This TCR beta chain is from a study of blood T cell repertoires in COVID-19. Measured with immunoSEQ multiplex PCR; TCRdb has only the in-frame clones, and not every one. The profile shows roughly 30,000 clones, roughly nine tenths of them singletons. Looked up from germline, CDR1 is SGHDN and CDR2 is FVKESK. V dropped 2 bases and J dropped 3 bases, with 7 bases sitting between them. The CDR3 is 13 amino acids. The chain combines TRBV14 with TRBJ2-5; D is unclear. The receptor was isolated from a human donor in a cohort sampled during active COVID-19. What was sequenced was peripheral blood. CDR3 in DNA: TGTGCCAGCAGCCAAATCCCAGAAGAGACCCAGTACTTC. It translates to CASSQIPEETQYF.